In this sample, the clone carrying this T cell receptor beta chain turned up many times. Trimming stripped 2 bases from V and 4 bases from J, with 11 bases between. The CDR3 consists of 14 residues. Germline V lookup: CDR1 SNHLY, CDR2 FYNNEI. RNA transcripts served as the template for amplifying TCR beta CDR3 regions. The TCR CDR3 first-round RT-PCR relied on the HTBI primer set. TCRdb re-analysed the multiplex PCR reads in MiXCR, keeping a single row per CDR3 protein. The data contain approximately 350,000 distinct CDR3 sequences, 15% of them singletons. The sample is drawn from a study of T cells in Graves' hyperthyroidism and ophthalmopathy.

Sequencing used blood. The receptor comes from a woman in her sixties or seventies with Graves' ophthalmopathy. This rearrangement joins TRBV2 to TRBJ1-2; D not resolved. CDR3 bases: TGTGCCAGCAGTGAAATGGGCCACCGCTATGGCTACACCTTC. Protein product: CASSEMGHRYGYTF.